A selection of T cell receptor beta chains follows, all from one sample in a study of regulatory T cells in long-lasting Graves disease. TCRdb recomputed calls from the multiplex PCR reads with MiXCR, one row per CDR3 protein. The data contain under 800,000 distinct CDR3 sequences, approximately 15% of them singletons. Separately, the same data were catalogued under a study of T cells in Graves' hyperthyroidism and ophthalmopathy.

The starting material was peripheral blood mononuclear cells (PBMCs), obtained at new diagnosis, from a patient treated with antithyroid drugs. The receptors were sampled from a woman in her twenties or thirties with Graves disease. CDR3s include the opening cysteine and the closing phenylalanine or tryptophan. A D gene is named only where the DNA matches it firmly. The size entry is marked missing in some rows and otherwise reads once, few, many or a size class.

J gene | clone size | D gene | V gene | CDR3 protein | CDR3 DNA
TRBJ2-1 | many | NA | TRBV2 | CASSKQGNEQFF | TGTGCCAGCAGCAAACAGGGCAATGAGCAGTTCTTC
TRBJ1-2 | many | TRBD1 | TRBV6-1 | CASRTLGTVYDGYTF | TGTGCCAGCAGAACTCTTGGGACAGTCTACGATGGCTACACCTTC
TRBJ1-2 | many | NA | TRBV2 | CASLGSFFWTEESIYYGYTF | TGTGCCAGCCTCGGCTCCTTTTTTTGGACAGAAGAGAGCATTTACTATGGCTACACCTTC
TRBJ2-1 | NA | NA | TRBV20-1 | CSAPRGSAGNEQFF | TGCAGTGCCCCTCGGGGGAGTGCCGGCAATGAGCAGTTCTTC
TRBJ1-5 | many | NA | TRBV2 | CASSAGSQPQHF | TGTGCCAGCAGTGCAGGGTCTCAGCCCCAGCATTTT
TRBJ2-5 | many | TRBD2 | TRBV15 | CATSRDRLAGRETQYF | TGTGCCACCAGCAGAGATCGTCTAGCGGGAAGGGAGACCCAGTACTTC
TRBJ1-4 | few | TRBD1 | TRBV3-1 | CASRGTGDREKLFF | TGTGCCAGCAGAGGGACAGGGGATCGTGAAAAACTGTTTTTT
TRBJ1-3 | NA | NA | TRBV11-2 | CASSPLWGSGNTIYF | TGTGCCAGCAGCCCACTTTGGGGTTCGGGAAACACCATATATTTT
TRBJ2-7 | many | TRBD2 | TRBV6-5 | CASSYSSAGVFPEQYF | TGTGCCAGCAGTTACTCCTCAGCGGGAGTTTTTCCCGAGCAGTACTTC
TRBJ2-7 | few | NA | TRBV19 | CASSLSWSSSYEQYF | TGTGCCAGTAGTTTGAGTTGGTCGAGCTCCTACGAGCAGTACTTC
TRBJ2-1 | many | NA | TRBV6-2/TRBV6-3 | CASSYSTRGGEQFF | TGTGCCAGCAGTTACAGCACTAGGGGCGGTGAGCAGTTCTTC
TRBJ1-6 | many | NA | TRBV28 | CASSLAGRTYNSPLHF | TGTGCCAGCAGTCTCGCGGGTCGCACCTATAATTCACCCCTCCACTTT
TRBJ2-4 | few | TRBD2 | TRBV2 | CASGETSGAKNIQYF | TGTGCCAGCGGAGAGACTAGCGGAGCCAAAAACATTCAGTACTTC
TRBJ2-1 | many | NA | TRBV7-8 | CASSLEVSFSNEQFF | TGTGCCAGCAGCTTAGAGGTTAGTTTCAGCAATGAGCAGTTCTTC
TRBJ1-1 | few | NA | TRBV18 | CASSDTDTRGAFF | TGTGCCAGCTCAGATACGGACACCCGGGGGGCTTTCTTT
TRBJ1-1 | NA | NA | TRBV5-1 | CASLYEGGAVPQAFF | TGCGCCAGCCTATACGAGGGGGGCGCGGTCCCTCAAGCTTTCTTT
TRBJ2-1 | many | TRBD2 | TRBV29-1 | CSVGVSGRNNEQFF | TGCAGCGTTGGAGTAAGCGGGAGAAACAATGAGCAGTTCTTC
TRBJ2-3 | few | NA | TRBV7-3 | CANSLTGTLLGTDTQYF | TGTGCCAACAGCTTAACCGGGACTCTCTTAGGCACAGATACGCAGTATTTT
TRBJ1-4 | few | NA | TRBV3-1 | CASSRGGVEKLFF | TGTGCCAGCAGCCGTGGGGGGGTGGAAAAACTGTTTTTT
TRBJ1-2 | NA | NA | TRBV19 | CASSVNDYGYTF | TGTGCCAGTAGTGTCAACGACTATGGCTACACCTTC
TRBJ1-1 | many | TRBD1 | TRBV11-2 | CASSPGQGITEAFF | TGTGCCAGCAGCCCGGGACAGGGAATCACTGAAGCTTTCTTT
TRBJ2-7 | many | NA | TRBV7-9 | CASRSPGREREQYF | TGTGCCAGCAGATCCCCCGGACGGGAGCGGGAGCAGTACTTC
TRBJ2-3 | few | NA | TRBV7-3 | CASSSQGAGVADTQYF | TGTGCCAGCAGCTCTCAGGGGGCGGGAGTCGCAGATACGCAGTATTTT
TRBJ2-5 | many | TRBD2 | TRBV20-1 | CSAGLAAETQYF | TGCAGTGCTGGGCTAGCGGCAGAGACCCAGTACTTC
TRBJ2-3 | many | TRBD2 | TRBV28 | CASTGGGSETDTQYF | TGTGCCAGCACTGGCGGCGGGAGTGAGACAGATACGCAGTATTTT
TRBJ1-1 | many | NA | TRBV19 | CASTASSGTEAFF | TGTGCCAGTACAGCGTCCTCGGGCACTGAAGCTTTCTTT
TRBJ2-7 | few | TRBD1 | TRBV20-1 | CSARNRDSHPYEQYF | TGCAGTGCTAGGAACCGGGACAGCCATCCCTACGAGCAGTACTTC
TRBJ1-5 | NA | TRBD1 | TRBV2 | CAGGPGQGSNQPQHF | TGTGCCGGCGGGCCGGGACAGGGGAGCAATCAGCCCCAGCATTTT
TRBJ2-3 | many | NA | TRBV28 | CASSSGYFRADTQYF | TGTGCCAGCAGCTCGGGCTACTTTCGAGCAGATACGCAGTATTTT
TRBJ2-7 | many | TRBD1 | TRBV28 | CASIDDRVSYEQYF | TGTGCCAGTATAGATGACAGGGTCTCCTACGAGCAGTACTTC
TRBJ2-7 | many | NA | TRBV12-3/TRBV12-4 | CASSFSDDEQYF | TGTGCCAGCAGTTTCAGCGACGACGAGCAGTACTTC
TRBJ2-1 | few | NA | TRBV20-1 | CSAREYTSSYNEQFF | TGCAGTGCTAGAGAATACACAAGCTCCTACAATGAGCAGTTCTTC
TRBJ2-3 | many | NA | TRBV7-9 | CASSFGRSTDTQYF | TGTGCCAGCAGCTTCGGCAGAAGCACAGATACGCAGTATTTT
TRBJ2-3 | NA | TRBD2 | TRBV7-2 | CASSLLRGGLAGVTTDTQYF | TGTGCCAGCAGCCTTCTCCGGGGGGGACTAGCGGGAGTGACAACAGATACGCAGTATTTT
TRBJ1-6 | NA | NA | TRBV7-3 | CASSKGWNSPLHF | TGTGCCAGCAGCAAGGGTTGGAATTCACCCCTCCACTTT
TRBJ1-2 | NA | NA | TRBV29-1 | CSAGGVEDGYTF | TGCAGCGCCGGGGGGGTGGAAGATGGCTACACCTTC
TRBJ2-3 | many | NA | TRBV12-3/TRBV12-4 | CASSQSGTDTQYF | TGTGCCAGCAGTCAAAGCGGTACAGATACGCAGTATTTT
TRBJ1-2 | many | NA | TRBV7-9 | CASSFQKKLGYTF | TGTGCCAGCAGCTTCCAGAAAAAATTAGGCTACACCTTC
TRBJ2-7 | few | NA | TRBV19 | CASRSNYEQYF | TGTGCCAGTAGGAGCAACTACGAGCAGTACTTC
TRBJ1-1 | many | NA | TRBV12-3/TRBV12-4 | CASSPPGVNTEAFF | TGTGCCAGCAGTCCCCCAGGGGTAAACACTGAAGCTTTCTTT
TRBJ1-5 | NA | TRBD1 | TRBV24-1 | CATSDQQGANQPQHF | TGTGCCACCAGTGATCAACAGGGGGCCAATCAGCCCCAGCATTTT
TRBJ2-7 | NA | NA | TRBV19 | CASSMGRTYEQYF | TGTGCCAGTAGTATGGGGAGGACCTACGAGCAGTACTTC
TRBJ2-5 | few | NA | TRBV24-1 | CATSDMTGGYQETQYF | TGTGCCACCAGTGATATGACCGGAGGGTACCAAGAGACCCAGTACTTC
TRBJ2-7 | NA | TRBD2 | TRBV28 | CASSPLRLAGQTYEQYF | TGTGCCAGCAGTCCACTCCGACTAGCGGGCCAGACCTACGAGCAGTACTTC
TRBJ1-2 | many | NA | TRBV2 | CASSEGGDGSYGYTF | TGTGCCAGCAGTGAAGGGGGGGATGGGAGCTATGGCTACACCTTC